This T cell receptor (beta chain) originates from a study of identical twins. Trimming cost V 6 bases and J 5 bases, with 14 bases left between them. Germline-derived CDR1 and CDR2 are SGHNT and YYREEE (reference sequence). This CDR3 has 13 amino acids. TCRdb reprocessed the 5' RACE reads via MiXCR and lists one record per CDR3 protein. The sample shows some 1,600,000 distinct CDR3 sequences, roughly a third of them seen only once. The sequence derives from a newborn girl in good health. Material for sequencing was cord blood. This chain uses TRBV5-4 with TRBJ1-2; no definite D call. The CDR3 reads CASNQDGLYGYTF. CDR3 nucleotide sequence: TGTGCCAGCAACCAGGACGGCTTATATGGCTACACCTTC.